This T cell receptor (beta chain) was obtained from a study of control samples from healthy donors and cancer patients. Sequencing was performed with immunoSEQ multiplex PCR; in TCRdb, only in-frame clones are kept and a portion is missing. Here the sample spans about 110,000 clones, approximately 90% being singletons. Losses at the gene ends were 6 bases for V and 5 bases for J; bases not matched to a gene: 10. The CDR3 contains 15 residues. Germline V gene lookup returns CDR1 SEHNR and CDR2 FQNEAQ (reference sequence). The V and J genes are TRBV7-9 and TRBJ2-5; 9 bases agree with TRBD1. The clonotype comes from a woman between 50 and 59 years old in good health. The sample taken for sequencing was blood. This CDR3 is CASRTDRGTVETQYF. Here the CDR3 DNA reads TGTGCCAGCAGGACTGACAGGGGGACCGTTGAGACCCAGTACTTC.